This T cell receptor beta chain originates from a study of T-cell reconstitution after alpha-beta-depleted transplantation in children. This clonotype was seen repeatedly, ten times or more. Its antigen is unknown. Unique molecular identifiers were incorporated during preparation of the TCRbeta library. TCRdb fed the PCR reads into MiXCR, producing one record per CDR3 protein. This table holds a few hundred thousand distinct CDR3 sequences, about 9.9% found once. The CDR3 loop spans 14 amino acids. Trimming pared 6 bases from V and 6 bases from J, leaving 14 bases between. Per the germline V gene, CDR1 is MDHEN and CDR2 is SYDVKM. Study-level findings and limits: In patients about two months after transplant, alpha-beta T cells reportedly arose from several hundred expanded graft clones.

The clonotype comes from a male patient aged 2-10 years who had a stem cell transplant for chronic granulomatous disease, so the T cells may come from the graft donor. The specimen comprised peripheral blood, sampled 180 days after TCRalphabeta/CD19-depleted stem cell transplant. The chain uses TRBV28 and TRBJ2-2; D is perhaps TRBD1 (6 bases). In DNA form, the CDR3 reads TGTGCCAGCAGGGGCACCGGGACACCCGGGGAGCTGTTTTTT. Translating it yields CASRGTGTPGELFF.